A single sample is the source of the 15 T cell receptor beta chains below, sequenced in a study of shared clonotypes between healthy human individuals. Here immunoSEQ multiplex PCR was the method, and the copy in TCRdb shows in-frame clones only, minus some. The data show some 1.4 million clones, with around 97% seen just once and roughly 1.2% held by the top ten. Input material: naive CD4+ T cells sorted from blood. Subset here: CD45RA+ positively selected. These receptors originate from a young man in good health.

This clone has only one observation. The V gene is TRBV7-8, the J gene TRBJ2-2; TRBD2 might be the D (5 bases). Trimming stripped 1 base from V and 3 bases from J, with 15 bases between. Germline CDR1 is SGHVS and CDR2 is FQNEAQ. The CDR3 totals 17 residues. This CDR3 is CASSLVRVRADTGELFF. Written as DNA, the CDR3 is TGTGCCAGCAGCTTAGTGCGAGTGCGGGCTGACACCGGGGAGCTGTTTTTT.

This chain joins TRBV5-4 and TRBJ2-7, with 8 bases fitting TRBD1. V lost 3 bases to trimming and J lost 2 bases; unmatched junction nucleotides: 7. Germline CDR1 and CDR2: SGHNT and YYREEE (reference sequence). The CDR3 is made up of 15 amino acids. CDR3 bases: TGTGCCAGCAGCTACCACGACAGGGGAGCCTACGAGCAGTACTTC. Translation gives CASSYHDRGAYEQYF.

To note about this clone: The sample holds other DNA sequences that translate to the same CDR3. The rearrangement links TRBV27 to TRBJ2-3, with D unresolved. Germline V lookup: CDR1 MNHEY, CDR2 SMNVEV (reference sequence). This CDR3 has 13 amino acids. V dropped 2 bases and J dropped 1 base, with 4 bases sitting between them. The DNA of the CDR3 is TGTGCCAGCAGTTTAGCGGGCACAGATACGCAGTATTTT. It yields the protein CASSLAGTDTQYF.

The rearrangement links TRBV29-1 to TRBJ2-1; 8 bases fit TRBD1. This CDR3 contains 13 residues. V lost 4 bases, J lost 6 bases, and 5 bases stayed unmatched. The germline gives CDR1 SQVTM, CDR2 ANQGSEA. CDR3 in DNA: TGCAGCGTTGCAAGTGGGACAGGCAATGAGCAGTTCTTC. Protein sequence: CSVASGTGNEQFF.

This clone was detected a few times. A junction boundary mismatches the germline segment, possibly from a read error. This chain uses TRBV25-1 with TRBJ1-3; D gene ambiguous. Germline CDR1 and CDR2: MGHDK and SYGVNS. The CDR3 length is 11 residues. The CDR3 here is CASTPGDTIYF. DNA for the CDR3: TGTGCCAGCACCCCTGGAGACACCATATATTTT.

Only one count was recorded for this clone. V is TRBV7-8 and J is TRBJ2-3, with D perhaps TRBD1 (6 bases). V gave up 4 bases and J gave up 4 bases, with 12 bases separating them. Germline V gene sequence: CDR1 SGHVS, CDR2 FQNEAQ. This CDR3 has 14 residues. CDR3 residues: CASSSPGGADTQYF. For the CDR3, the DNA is TGTGCCAGCAGCTCCCCTGGGGGCGCAGATACGCAGTATTTT.

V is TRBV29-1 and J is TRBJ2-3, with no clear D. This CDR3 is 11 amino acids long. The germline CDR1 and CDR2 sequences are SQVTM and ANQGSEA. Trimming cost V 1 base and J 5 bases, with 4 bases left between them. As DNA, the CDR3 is TGCAGCGTTGAAGGGGGAGATACGCAGTATTTT. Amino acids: CSVEGGDTQYF.

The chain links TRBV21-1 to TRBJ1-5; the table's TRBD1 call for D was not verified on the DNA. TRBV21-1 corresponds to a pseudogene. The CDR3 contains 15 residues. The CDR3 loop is CASRDRGRSNQPQHF. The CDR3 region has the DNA TGTGCCAGCCGGGACAGGGGGCGAAGCAATCAGCCCCAGCATTTT.

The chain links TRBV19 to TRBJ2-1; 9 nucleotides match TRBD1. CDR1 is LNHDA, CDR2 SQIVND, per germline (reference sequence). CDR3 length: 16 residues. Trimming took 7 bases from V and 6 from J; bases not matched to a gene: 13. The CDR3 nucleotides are TGTGCCAGTAACCGTCCCGGGACAGGGTCGGCCAATGAGCAGTTCTTC. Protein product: CASNRPGTGSANEQFF.

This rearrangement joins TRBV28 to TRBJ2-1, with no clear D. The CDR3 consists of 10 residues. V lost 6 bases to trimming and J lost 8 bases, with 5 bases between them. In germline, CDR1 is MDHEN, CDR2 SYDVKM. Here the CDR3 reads CASRKYEQFF. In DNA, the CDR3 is TGTGCCAGCAGGAAATATGAGCAGTTCTTC.

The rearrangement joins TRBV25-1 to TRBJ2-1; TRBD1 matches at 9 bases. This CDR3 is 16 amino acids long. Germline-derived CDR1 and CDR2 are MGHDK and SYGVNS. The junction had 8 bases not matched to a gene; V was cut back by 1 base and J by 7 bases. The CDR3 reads CASSEFGGTGKNEQFF. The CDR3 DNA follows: TGTGCCAGCAGTGAATTCGGAGGGACAGGGAAAAATGAGCAGTTCTTC.

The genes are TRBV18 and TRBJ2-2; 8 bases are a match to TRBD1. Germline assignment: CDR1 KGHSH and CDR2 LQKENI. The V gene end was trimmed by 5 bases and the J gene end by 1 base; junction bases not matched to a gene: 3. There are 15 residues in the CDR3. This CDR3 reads CASSVGTGNTGELFF. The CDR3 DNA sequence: TGTGCCAGCTCAGTCGGGACAGGGAACACCGGGGAGCTGTTTTTT.

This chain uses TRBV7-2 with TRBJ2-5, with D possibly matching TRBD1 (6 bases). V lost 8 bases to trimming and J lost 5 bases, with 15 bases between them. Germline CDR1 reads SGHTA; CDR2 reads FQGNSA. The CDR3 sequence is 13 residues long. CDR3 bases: TGTGCCAGCCAACAGGGTCCCCCCGAGACCCAGTACTTC. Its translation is CASQQGPPETQYF.

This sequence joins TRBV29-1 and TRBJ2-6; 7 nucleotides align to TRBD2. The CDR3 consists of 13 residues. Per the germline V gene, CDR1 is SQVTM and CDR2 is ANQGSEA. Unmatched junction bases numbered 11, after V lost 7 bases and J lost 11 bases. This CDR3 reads CSGERLGGDVLTF. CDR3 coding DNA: TGCAGCGGAGAGCGTTTGGGAGGGGACGTCCTGACTTTC.

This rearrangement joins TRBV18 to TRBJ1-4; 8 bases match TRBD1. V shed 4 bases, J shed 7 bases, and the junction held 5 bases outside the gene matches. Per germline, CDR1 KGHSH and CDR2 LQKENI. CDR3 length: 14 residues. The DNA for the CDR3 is TGTGCCAGCTCACTCCAGGGGGCTCTTGAAAAACTGTTTTTT. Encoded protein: CASSLQGALEKLFF. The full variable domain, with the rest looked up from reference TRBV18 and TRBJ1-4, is NAGVMQNPRHLVRRRGQEARLRCSPMKGHSHVYWYRQLPEEGLKFMVYLQKENIIDESGMPKERFSAEFPKEGPSILRIQQVVRGDSAAYFCASSLQGALEKLFFGSGTQLSVL.